This TCR beta chain originates from a study of MAIT cells during Salmonella Paratyphi A infection (dated by TCRdb to 2016 to 2017). Some background on the complete study: Adult volunteers aged 18 to 60 swallowed one dose of 1-5x10^3 CFU of S. Paratyphi A strain NVGH308. Ciprofloxacin 500 mg twice daily for 14 days, starting at diagnosis, was given to diagnosed volunteers. Results the study describes overall, beyond this receptor: MAIT TRBV usage was oligoclonal with a preference for TRBV20 and TRBV6, and infection appeared not to change this usage. Diagnosed volunteers showed more expansion or contraction among top five MAIT clonotypes than healthy controls (approximately 0.53 versus 0.13), suggesting infection-driven repertoire reshaping. The space taken up by over-represented MAIT clonotypes dropped significantly from baseline to mid-infection (0.17 to 0.10), while post-infection showed no significant difference. Although the availability of volunteer samples limited sample sizes, the sizes were judged adequate for detecting differences between groups.

The V and J ends are trimmed by 6 bases and 3 bases, leaving 15 bases between them. From its cysteine to its phenylalanine, the CDR3 spans 15 amino acids. The read is trimmed to its CDR3 DNA, 45 bases read in frame from base 1. The germline V gene provides CDR1 SGHTA and CDR2 FQGNSA. Libraries were constructed by 5' RACE. TCRbeta was amplified in two rounds of PCR using Phusion High-Fidelity polymerase, and the primers added sample-specific barcodes. To build the TCRbeta libraries, template-switch cDNA synthesis was carried out using SMARTScribe reverse transcriptase along with a TRBC-specific primer. After barcoding, samples were pooled and then prepared using the NEBNext Ultra DNA Library Prep Kit for Illumina. The libraries were sequenced on an Illumina MiSeq using the MiSeq reagent kit v2, 300 cycles. Per the original workflow: Jemultiplexer was used to demultiplex reads by barcode, and MiTCR with default parameters handled the alignment. Non-functional sequences were filtered out with VDJtools, and clonotypes were defined by amino acid sequence, with frequencies based on assigned sequence reads. In the clonal space homeostasis analysis, clonotypes were grouped by frequency into over-represented (0.05-1), large, medium and small bins. TCRdb cleaned the public reads at Q25 with fastp, built clones with MiXCR and kept in-frame beta chains. Each entry merges the rows of one CDR3 protein and shows their most common DNA and genes. In this record, the V and J calls reflect TCRdb's handling and not the investigators' own analysis. The sample table contains more than 500 distinct CDR3 sequences; only one count was recorded for 28% of them. The top ten clonotypes cover roughly 30% of the sample.

About this clonotype: Its antigen remains unidentified. Nothing much larger sits one base from this clone, and base qualities are not available.

The time point label on this specimen signifies: mid-infection, around enteric fever diagnosis. MAIT cells were defined as Valpha7.2+ CD161+ T cells and were identified and sorted by flow cytometry. Over time, circulating MAIT cell TCRbeta repertoires were profiled in 6 or 7 volunteers who came down with enteric fever following controlled oral challenge with live Salmonella Paratyphi A. Each diagnosed volunteer contributed MAIT cell samples at pre-infection, mid-infection and post-infection timepoints. Enteric fever was diagnosed as Paratyphi A bacteremia and/or persistent fever above 38 °C lasting more than 12 hours. Infection was diagnosed in challenged volunteers between day 4 and day 7 after challenge. Between roughly 4,500 and 11,000 MAIT cells per sample were sorted directly into RNAqueous-Micro lysis buffer for RNA extraction. Lymphoprep gradient centrifugation was used to isolate peripheral blood mononuclear cells from blood samples and leukocyte cones. Cell sorting used a BD FACSAria Fusion or BD FACSAria III sorter.

Source: MAIT cells from blood, taken at the middle sampling point of the challenge study. This TCR came from a person aged 18 to 70 who was deliberately infected with Salmonella Paratyphi A in a paratyphoid fever challenge study. In this chain, TRBV7-2 is recombined with TRBJ1-3; D gene: possibly TRBD1, on 5 matching bases. The CDR3 protein: CASSSYGTIGNTIYF. The DNA sequence is as follows: TGTGCCAGCAGTTCCTATGGGACGATTGGAAACACCATATATTTT.